These 5 T cell receptor beta chains came from one sample sequenced in a study of identical twins. TCRdb re-called the 5' RACE reads through MiXCR, storing one row per CDR3 protein. Found here are a few hundred thousand distinct CDR3 sequences, roughly a tenth of them singletons; the top ten hold less than 12%. Sequences were obtained from memory T cells sorted from blood. These receptors all come from a man between 45 and 60 years old in good health.

This clonotype was found a few times. The rearrangement joins TRBV7-2 to TRBJ2-6; D uncertain. Germline-derived CDR1 and CDR2 are SGHTA and FQGNSA. The CDR3 length is 13 residues. The V end lost 5 bases, the J end lost 5 bases, and 7 bases lay between the germline ends. This CDR3 reads CASSQLRANVLTF. CDR3 sequence (DNA): TGTGCCAGCAGCCAGTTAAGGGCCAACGTCCTGACTTTC.

The rearrangement links TRBV11-2 to TRBJ2-5, with 9 nucleotides matching TRBD2. Germline V gives CDR1 SGHAT, CDR2 FQNNGV. The CDR3 spans 19 residues. V dropped 2 bases and J dropped 4; count of bases not matched to a gene: 17. The CDR3 DNA is TGTGCCAGCAGCTTAAATAGCGGGGGCCCCCCGGAGAGGGTAGAGACCCAGTACTTC. It codes for CASSLNSGGPPERVETQYF. The full variable domain, rest sourced from reference TRBV11-2 and TRBJ2-5, is EAGVAQSPRYKIIEKRQSVAFWCNPISGHATLYWYQQILGQGPKLLIQFQNNGVVDDSQLPKDRFSAERLKGVDSTLKIQPAKLEDSAVYLCASSLNSGGPPERVETQYFGPGTRLLVL.

This clonotype was detected only a few times. Written as DNA, the CDR3 is TGTGCCAGCAGTCCCACGCCGGCCCCTTACGAGCAGTACTTC. It encodes CASSPTPAPYEQYF. The J gene is TRBJ2-7, the V gene TRBV28, with D unresolved. The germline V and J ends were trimmed by 5 bases and 4 bases, with 15 bases remaining between them. The CDR3 runs 14 residues. In germline, CDR1 is MDHEN, CDR2 SYDVKM.

The CDR3 DNA reads as TGCAGTGCTAGAGATTGGGGGGAACCTGGGGCCAACGTCCTGACTTTC. Protein sequence: CSARDWGEPGANVLTF. The V call is TRBV20-1, the J call TRBJ2-6, with a possible D match to TRBD2 (6 bases). The length of the CDR3 is 16 residues. Germline V gives CDR1 DFQATT, CDR2 SNEGSKA (reference sequence). Trimming stripped 0 bases from V and 2 bases from J, with 11 bases between.

This clonotype showed up just a few times. The chain recombines TRBV9 with TRBJ1-5, with a weak D call TRBD1 (5 bases). The CDR3 is 15 amino acids. Per germline, CDR1 SGDLS and CDR2 YYNGEE. Deletions cut 2 bases from V and 2 bases from J, with 11 bases between. In DNA, the CDR3 is TGTGCCAGCAGCGTCGGGACTTTGGGCAATCAGCCCCAGCATTTT. It is translated as CASSVGTLGNQPQHF.